This TCR beta chain was captured in a study of T cells in Graves' hyperthyroidism and ophthalmopathy. Study-wide context: Sampling of peripheral blood happened at initial diagnosis, prior to any treatment. Whole-study findings and limits: The blood repertoire included most of the expanded thyroid clonotypes above 0.001.

Patients between 18 and 65 years old had hyperthyroidism, newly diagnosed and lasting under 2 months. PBMCs were obtained from 10 ml fresh peripheral blood. With regard to this clonotype: Its specificity is not known.

V was trimmed by 2 bases and J by 8 bases, leaving 4 bases between them. CDR3 length: 12 residues. Germline V gene lookup returns CDR1 LNHNV and CDR2 YYDKDF (reference sequence). TCR beta CDR3 regions were amplified from RNA transcripts. The primer set for the first-round RT-PCR of the TCR CDR3 was HTBI. Via MiXCR, TCRdb re-called the multiplex PCR reads, giving one row per CDR3 protein. Among about 560,000 distinct CDR3 sequences listed, 15% to 20% were seen once. The sample taken for sequencing was blood. The chain couples TRBV15 to TRBJ1-6; D uncertain. This clonotype originated in a woman in her late teens or twenties with Graves' hyperthyroidism. CDR3 protein: CATSRQDSPLHF. The CDR3 region has the DNA TGTGCCACCAGCAGACAGGATTCACCCCTCCACTTT.